Each of the 11 T cell receptor beta chains below was sequenced from the same sample in a study of blood T cell repertoires in COVID-19. Sequenced by immunoSEQ multiplex PCR; TCRdb stores in-frame clones only, minus some. Among over 350,000 clones listed, about nine tenths were seen once. Specimen: peripheral blood. All receptors come from a woman in her thirties with active or convalescent COVID-19.

V gene TRBV27 combines with J gene TRBJ1-2; possible D gene TRBD1, 6 bases. From germline, CDR1 is MNHEY and CDR2 SMNVEV (reference sequence). V was clipped by 3 bases and J by 4 bases, with 15 bases between them. This CDR3 has 15 residues. CDR3 sequence: CASSFGGQLVYGYTF. The CDR3 region has the DNA TGTGCCAGCAGTTTCGGGGGGCAATTGGTCTATGGCTACACCTTC.

The chain employs TRBV15 and TRBJ1-4, with D unclear. Germline CDR1 and CDR2: LNHNV and YYDKDF (reference sequence). CDR3 length: 12 residues. Trimming left V 3 bases short and J 14 bases short, with 13 bases between. The CDR3 spells CATSSASTRLFF. CDR3 bases: TGTGCCACCAGCAGTGCTTCGACTAGGCTGTTTTTT.

This chain links TRBV6-5 with TRBJ1-3, with TRBD1 identical over 9 bases. The CDR3 runs 14 residues. V shed 6 bases, J shed 3 bases, and the junction held 3 bases outside the gene matches. Germline V gene lookup returns CDR1 MNHEY and CDR2 SVGAGI. The CDR3 bases are TGTGCCAGCAGCGCGGACAGGGGTGGAAACACCATATATTTT. Amino acids: CASSADRGGNTIYF.

The CDR3 spells CASSGTGLAGETQYF. The CDR3, as DNA: TGTGCCAGCAGCGGTACGGGACTAGCGGGAGAGACCCAGTACTTC. The chain is built from TRBV5-6 and TRBJ2-5; 12 bases align to TRBD2. The CDR3 runs 15 residues. CDR1 SGHDT and CDR2 YYEEEE come from the germline V gene. Trimming at V came to 4 bases and at J to 4 bases, leaving 5 bases not matched to a gene. The full variable domain, rest sourced from reference TRBV5-6 and TRBJ2-5, is DAGVTQSPTHLIKTRGQQVTLRCSPKSGHDTVSWYQQALGQGPQFIFQYYEEEERQRGNFPDRFSGHQFPNYSSELNVNALLLGDSALYLCASSGTGLAGETQYFGPGTRLLVL.

This sequence joins TRBV5-6 and TRBJ1-2, with no clear D. CDR3 size: 14 residues. Germline CDR1 SGHDT, CDR2 YYEEEE. The V end lost 6 bases, the J end lost 7 bases, and 19 bases lay between the germline ends. Here the CDR3 reads CASNELLGVSGYTF. The CDR3 region has the DNA TGTGCCAGCAACGAACTCTTAGGAGTCTCTGGCTACACCTTC.

The chain's CDR3 is CASSPRDRVSGNTIYF. The CDR3, as DNA: TGTGCCAGCAGCCCCCGGGACAGGGTTTCTGGAAACACCATATATTTT. This chain uses TRBV3-1 (or the pseudogene TRBV3-2) with TRBJ1-3; 9 bases are a match to TRBD1. This CDR3 has 16 amino acids. Germline CDR1 and CDR2: LGHDT and YNNKEL (reference sequence). The ends lost 4 bases at V and 1 base at J; junction bases unmatched: 5.

The rearrangement joins TRBV19 to TRBJ1-1; D is possibly TRBD1 (6 bases). This CDR3 region has 11 residues. The V end was cut by 9 bases, the J end by 2 bases, with 7 bases between. Per the germline V gene, CDR1 is LNHDA and CDR2 is SQIVND (reference sequence). The CDR3 DNA reads TGTGCCAGCGGGACAAACACTGAAGCTTTCTTT. Its translation: CASGTNTEAFF.

In its sample, this clone was seen once. This sequence joins TRBV27 and TRBJ2-4; 8 bases fit TRBD1. The germline gives CDR1 MNHEY, CDR2 SMNVEV (reference sequence). The CDR3 spans 15 residues. Trimming at V came to 2 bases and at J to 6 bases, leaving 6 bases not matched to a gene. The CDR3 region is CASSLTGQGLNIQYF. For the CDR3, the DNA is TGTGCCAGCAGTTTAACCGGACAGGGACTAAACATTCAGTACTTC.

This chain joins TRBV5-1 and TRBJ2-3, with 10 nucleotides matching TRBD1. With V trimmed by 4 bases and J by 4 bases, 6 bases remained unmatched. Germline-derived CDR1 and CDR2 are SGHRS and YFSETQ. CDR3 length: 15 amino acids. The CDR3 bases are TGCGCCAGCAGCACGGGACAGGGGATGTCAGATACGCAGTATTTT. Protein product: CASSTGQGMSDTQYF.

This clone was detected once. The chain links TRBV7-9 to TRBJ2-5; TRBD2 aligns across 9 bases. Germline CDR1 SEHNR, CDR2 FQNEAQ (reference sequence). J lost 5 bases, V lost 6 bases, and 16 bases had no gene match. The CDR3 is 17 residues long. This CDR3 is CASSFTYAGGPRETQYF. Here the CDR3 DNA reads TGTGCCAGCAGTTTTACTTACGCGGGGGGGCCGAGGGAGACCCAGTACTTC.

The V and J genes are TRBV20-1 and TRBJ2-7; D gene unclear. Germline V gives CDR1 DFQATT, CDR2 SNEGSKA (reference sequence). V shed 0 bases and J shed 3 bases, with 3 bases lying between them. The CDR3 sequence is 11 residues long. The CDR3 region is CSARDYYEQYF. The CDR3 DNA sequence: TGCAGTGCTAGAGACTACTACGAGCAGTACTTC.